These 10 T cell receptor beta chains were sequenced from one sample in a study of blood T cell repertoires in COVID-19. Assay: immunoSEQ multiplex PCR; the TCRdb copy retains only in-frame clones and omits some. This sample has about 320,000 clones, with 65% to 90% found just once. Sample: peripheral blood. Receptor source: a human donor in a cohort sampled during active COVID-19.

This clone was counted a few times. The chain joins TRBV7-9 to TRBJ2-1; D perhaps matches TRBD2 (6 bases). V shed 5 bases and J shed 5 bases, with 16 bases lying between them. Per the germline V gene, CDR1 is SEHNR and CDR2 is FQNEAQ (reference sequence). CDR3 length: 15 residues. CDR3 DNA sequence: TGTGCCAGCAGCCCTGGGGAGGCTCGAAACAATGAGCAGTTCTTC. This gives the protein CASSPGEARNNEQFF.

The chain carries TRBV5-5 and TRBJ2-2; 7 positions match TRBD1. The CDR3 is 12 amino acids. The V gene's germline CDR1 is SGHKS and CDR2 YYEKEE (reference sequence). Trimming at V came to 4 bases and at J to 13 bases, leaving 7 bases not matched to a gene. The DNA for the CDR3 is TGTGCCAGCAGCCTGACAGGGTTCGGGCTGTTTTTT. Residues: CASSLTGFGLFF.

This clone was observed once. The chain uses TRBV5-6 and TRBJ2-7; 9 bases match TRBD1. V lost 0 bases to trimming and J lost 6 bases; unmatched junction nucleotides: 13. The V gene's germline CDR1 is SGHDT and CDR2 YYEEEE. The CDR3 runs to 17 residues. CDR3 sequence: CASSLGGLGTGLSEQYF. In DNA form, the CDR3 reads TGTGCCAGCAGCTTGGGTGGTTTGGGGACAGGGTTGTCCGAGCAGTACTTC.

The J gene is TRBJ1-2, the V gene TRBV9; D not certain. Germline V CDR1 and CDR2: SGDLS, YYNGEE. This CDR3 has 14 amino acids. V was cut by 0 bases and J by 6 bases, with 12 bases left in between. The CDR3 DNA sequence: TGTGCCAGCAGCGTAGCCGGGTTGAAGAATGGCTACACCTTC. It translates to CASSVAGLKNGYTF.

The chain uses TRBV12-5 and TRBJ2-6; TRBD1 might be the D (5 bases). The ends were cut back, 3 bases at V and 3 bases at J, with 9 bases in the middle. Germline V CDR1 and CDR2: LGHNT, FRNRAP. The CDR3 covers 15 residues. The CDR3 sequence: CASGFWGGGANVLTF. CDR3 bases: TGTGCTAGTGGTTTTTGGGGCGGTGGGGCCAACGTCCTGACTTTC.

The J gene is TRBJ2-3, the V gene TRBV3-1 (or the pseudogene TRBV3-2); 10 nucleotides match TRBD2. CDR3 length: 17 residues. V was clipped by 8 bases and J by 1 base; unmatched bases: 12. CDR1 is LGHDT and CDR2 is YNNKEL in the germline V gene (reference sequence). CDR3 sequence (DNA): TGTGCCAGCCCCAGAGGGTCTAGCGGGGGCCGCACAGATACGCAGTATTTT. Residues: CASPRGSSGGRTDTQYF.

This clone was seen a single time. The chain couples TRBV12-2 to TRBJ1-2. TRBV12-2 is annotated as a pseudogene. The CDR3 loop spans 16 amino acids. The CDR3 is CASRPGGVRSNYGYTF. The DNA for the CDR3 is TGTGCAAGTCGTCCCGGGGGGGTAAGGTCGAACTATGGCTACACCTTC.

Turning to this clone: The junction and the germline gene differ at one end; a read error may be behind it. The chain combines TRBV4-2 with TRBJ1-5; a possible D gene is TRBD1 (5 bases). This CDR3 spans 14 amino acids. Germline V lookup: CDR1 LGHNA, CDR2 YNFKEQ. The CDR3 DNA sequence: TGTGCCGGCAGCCAAGAACAGGTTAATCAGCCCCAGCATTTT. Amino acid sequence: CAGSQEQVNQPQHF.

Here the CDR3 reads CASMRAGGRETQYF. The CDR3 region has the DNA TGTGCCAGCATGCGAGCGGGGGGAAGAGAGACCCAGTACTTC. The V gene is TRBV6-5, the J gene TRBJ2-5; 9 bases match TRBD2. Germline V gene data show CDR1 as MNHEY and CDR2 as SVGAGI. Trimming took 7 bases from V and 4 from J; bases not matched to a gene: 7. The CDR3 length is 14 residues.

The CDR3 is CASSLERQGTDTQYF. The CDR3, as DNA: TGCGCCAGCAGCTTGGAACGCCAGGGCACAGATACGCAGTATTTT. The rearrangement joins TRBV5-1 to TRBJ2-3, with D unresolved. The CDR3 extends over 15 amino acids. Germline CDR1 SGHRS, CDR2 YFSETQ. Trimming left V 0 bases short and J 1 base short, with 9 bases between.